This entry describes one TCR beta chain. Its matching antigen is unknown. Unique molecular identifiers featured in how the TCRbeta library was prepared. MiXCR, applied by TCRdb to the PCR reads, yields one record per CDR3 protein. The profile covers approximately 430,000 distinct CDR3 sequences, with roughly 16% appearing a single time and around 30% taken by the ten largest. The data belong to a study of T-cell reconstitution after alpha-beta-depleted transplantation in children. V lost 3 bases and J 0 bases, leaving 17 bases between the germline ends. CDR3 length: 18 residues. Germline V CDR1 and CDR2: SGHAT, FQDESV (reference sequence). Study-wide results and limits: Where alpha-beta T cells came from about two months after transplant was reportedly several hundred expanded graft clones. Most T-cell counts and diversity one year after the transplant came from T cells that were newly produced.

The sequence derives from a boy less than two years old who had a stem cell transplant for Wiskott-Aldrich syndrome, so the T cells may come from the graft donor. The material was PBMCs, mostly from graft donor cells, obtained 360 days after TCRalphabeta/CD19-depleted stem cell transplant. The V call is TRBV11-1, the J call TRBJ2-2; D not resolved. CDR3 residues: CASSLAAVASANTGELFF. CDR3 nucleotides: TGTGCCAGCAGCTTGGCCGCGGTGGCATCTGCGAACACCGGGGAGCTGTTTTTT.